These T cell receptor beta chains were read from a single sample in a study of CD8 T cells in Susac syndrome. TCRdb reprocessed the immunoSEQ multiplex PCR reads with MiXCR, giving one entry per CDR3 protein. The repertoire holds some 400,000 distinct CDR3 sequences, with approximately 85% as singletons. Sequenced sample: CD8+ T cells from PBMCs. The receptor set was obtained from a human donor with multiple sclerosis. Both conserved end residues are part of each CDR3. The D gene is left open where the match is weak. Size values are once, few and many counts, or a class for expanded clones, and some rows have none.

D gene | J gene | clone size | V gene | CDR3 protein | CDR3 DNA
NA | TRBJ2-7 | few | TRBV5-6 | CASSLEEGYEQYF | TGTGCCAGCAGCTTGGAGGAGGGTTACGAGCAGTACTTC
NA | TRBJ2-1 | NA | TRBV7-6 | CASSLEEYSYNEQFF | TGTGCCAGCAGCTTGGAGGAGTACTCCTACAATGAGCAGTTCTTC
NA | TRBJ1-2 | NA | TRBV15 | CATSSSQGGYTF | TGTGCCACCAGCAGCTCCCAGGGTGGCTACACCTTC
NA | TRBJ2-7 | NA | TRBV27 | CASSPLLGAPYEQYF | TGTGCCAGCAGTCCACTTCTAGGAGCACCCTACGAGCAGTACTTC
TRBD1 | TRBJ1-2 | once | TRBV29-1 | CSVENLGQETHKGYTF | TGCAGCGTTGAAAACCTCGGACAGGAGACTCATAAGGGCTACACCTTC
TRBD1 | TRBJ2-7 | NA | TRBV19 | CASSFGQGSTYEQYF | TGTGCCAGTAGTTTCGGACAGGGGAGCACCTACGAGCAGTACTTC
NA | TRBJ1-5 | NA | TRBV7-9 | CASPPKGGGNQPQHF | TGTGCCAGCCCCCCCAAAGGGGGTGGCAATCAGCCCCAGCATTTT
NA | TRBJ1-6 | NA | TRBV6-5 | CASSLHEGDSPLHF | TGTGCCAGCAGCCTACACGAAGGTGATTCACCCCTCCACTTT
NA | TRBJ2-1 | NA | TRBV27 | CASSQGPLYNEQFF | TGTGCCAGCAGCCAGGGCCCTCTTTACAATGAGCAGTTCTTC
NA | TRBJ1-6 | NA | TRBV15 | CATSRTKGSPLHF | TGTGCCACCAGCAGAACGAAAGGTTCACCCCTCCACTTT
NA | TRBJ2-5 | NA | TRBV6-6 | CASSSRGRQETQYF | TGTGCCAGCAGTTCCCGGGGCAGACAAGAGACCCAGTACTTC
NA | TRBJ1-1 | NA | TRBV20-1 | CSARDRFMNTEAFF | TGCAGTGCTAGAGACAGGTTCATGAACACTGAAGCTTTCTTT
NA | TRBJ1-1 | NA | TRBV7-9 | CASSSGQDDEAFF | TGTGCCAGCAGCTCGGGACAAGACGACGAAGCTTTCTTT
TRBD2 | TRBJ2-1 | few | TRBV5-1 | CASSLGLAGVSYNEQFF | TGCGCCAGCAGCCTGGGACTAGCGGGAGTGTCCTACAATGAGCAGTTCTTC
NA | TRBJ1-5 | NA | TRBV19 | CASSILASNQPQHF | TGTGCCAGTAGTATTCTGGCTAGCAATCAGCCCCAGCATTTT
TRBD1 | TRBJ2-1 | NA | TRBV12-5 | CASGLTPGTGGYNEQFF | TGTGCTAGTGGTTTAACCCCCGGGACAGGGGGGTACAATGAGCAGTTCTTC
NA | TRBJ1-2 | NA | TRBV30 | CAWTVSHRNNYGYTF | TGTGCCTGGACAGTGTCACACCGAAATAACTATGGCTACACCTTC
NA | TRBJ2-7 | NA | TRBV5-5 | CASRTYRDHEQYF | TGTGCCAGCAGGACTTACAGGGACCACGAGCAGTACTTC